A selection of T cell receptor beta chains follows, all from one sample in a study of cytomegalovirus exposure and HLA in healthy donors. Method: immunoSEQ multiplex PCR; TCRdb's copy keeps in-frame clones and lacks some. The sample shows about 160,000 clones, approximately 79% of them seen only once. The sample consisted of PBMCs. The receptors here all came from a woman aged 45-59 years in good health and CMV-seropositive. CDR3s include the opening cysteine and the closing phenylalanine or tryptophan. The D gene is left open where the match is weak. For some rows the clone size is stated as once, few or many, or as a class when expanded; others skip it.

. | 15 | TRBJ2-3 | . | TRBV27 | TGTGCCAGCAGTTTCCTGGACAGCTACACAGATACGCAGTATTTT | CASSFLDSYTDTQYF
. | 14 | TRBJ1-2 | . | TRBV5-4 | TGTGCCAGCAGCTTATATGAGTCTTCCTATGGCTACACCTTC | CASSLYESSYGYTF
. | 14 | TRBJ1-3 | . | TRBV7-9 | TGTGCCAGCAGCTTATCTTACTCTGGAAACACCATATATTTT | CASSLSYSGNTIYF
. | 12 | TRBJ2-1 | . | TRBV30 | TGTGCCTGGGTGGGGGCGATAACTGAGCAGTTCTTC | CAWVGAITEQFF
. | 12 | TRBJ1-1 | . | TRBV7-9 | TGTTCCAGCAGCTTAGGCGGGACTGAAGCTTTCTTT | CSSSLGGTEAFF
. | 15 | TRBJ1-4 | . | TRBV2 | TGTGCCAGCAGGGGGGGGACTTCGGTTAATGAAAAACTGTTTTTT | CASRGGTSVNEKLFF
. | 14 | TRBJ1-2 | TRBD1 | TRBV7-9 | TGTGCCAGCAGCACGAGGACAGGGAACTATGGCTACACCTTC | CASSTRTGNYGYTF
once | 15 | TRBJ2-1 | TRBD2 | TRBV25-1 | TGTGCCAGCAGTGTCGCCGGGACTAGGAACAATGAGCAGTTCTTC | CASSVAGTRNNEQFF
. | 13 | TRBJ2-1 | . | TRBV10-1 | TGCGCCAGCAGTCCCCACAGGGTGAATGAGCAGTTCTTC | CASSPHRVNEQFF
. | 14 | TRBJ1-1 | TRBD1 | TRBV19 | TGTGCCAGTAGTACCCGGACAGGGAACACTGAAGCTTTCTTT | CASSTRTGNTEAFF
. | 19 | TRBJ2-7 | . | TRBV1 | TGCACCAGCAGCCAAGGAAGCGGGGGGCCCCTCGACCCTACTCTCGAGCAGTACTTC | CTSSQGSGGPLDPTLEQYF
once | 15 | TRBJ2-5 | TRBD2 | TRBV5-1 | TGCGCCAGCAGCAAGGGACTAGCGGGGGGGGAGACCCAGTACTTC | CASSKGLAGGETQYF
. | 14 | TRBJ2-7 | TRBD1 | TRBV5-6 | TGTGCCAGCAGCTTGCAACAGGGGGTAGGTGAGCAGTACTTC | CASSLQQGVGEQYF
once | 15 | TRBJ2-1 | . | TRBV27 | TGTGCCAGCAGTTTAGGACAGTTGGGATACAATGAGCAGTTCTTC | CASSLGQLGYNEQFF
. | 16 | TRBJ2-4 | TRBD1 | TRBV10-3 | TGTGCCATCAGCCGACAGGGAGACCTAGCCAAAAACATTCAGTACTTC | CAISRQGDLAKNIQYF
. | 14 | TRBJ1-2 | . | TRBV5-4 | TGTGCCAGCAGCTCCACGGGGAACCCCTATGGCTACACCTTC | CASSSTGNPYGYTF
. | 15 | TRBJ2-1 | TRBD1 | TRBV29-1 | TGCAGCGTTGAAAAGGGACAGGGGGCCGGCAATGAGCAGTTCTTC | CSVEKGQGAGNEQFF
. | 14 | TRBJ2-2 | TRBD2 | TRBV29-1 | TGCAGCGCGAAGGCGGGGGCGAACACCGGGGAGCTGTTTTTT | CSAKAGANTGELFF
. | 18 | TRBJ2-3 | . | TRBV7-6 | TGTGCCAGCAGTCCCATATCCCCAAGGGGCAGGGACACAGATACGCAGTATTTT | CASSPISPRGRDTDTQYF
. | 18 | TRBJ2-2 | TRBD2 | TRBV9 | TGTGCCAGCAGCCCTGGACTAGCGGGGGGGCGCGACACCGGGGAGCTGTTTTTT | CASSPGLAGGRDTGELFF
. | 15 | TRBJ2-7 | . | TRBV7-9 | TGTGCCAGCAGCTTAGGACGGGAATCGTCCTACGAGCAGTACTTC | CASSLGRESSYEQYF
few | 16 | TRBJ2-2 | TRBD1 | TRBV12-5 | TGTGCTAGTGGTCCCAGACAGGGAGCGAACACCGGGGAGCTGTTTTTT | CASGPRQGANTGELFF
. | 13 | TRBJ2-3 | . | TRBV9 | TGTGCCAGCAGCACTCGACTGACAGATACGCAGTATTTT | CASSTRLTDTQYF
. | 16 | TRBJ1-1 | . | TRBV18 | TGTGCCAGCTCACCACCGGGTTCCAGGGGTCGGACTGAAGCTTTCTTT | CASSPPGSRGRTEAFF
. | 15 | TRBJ1-5 | . | TRBV7-6 | TGTGCCAGCAGCTTACAAACAGGGAGCAATCAGCCCCAGCATTTT | CASSLQTGSNQPQHF
. | 14 | TRBJ2-5 | TRBD1 | TRBV6-5 | TGTGCCAGCAGTTACGGGACAGCTCAAGAGACCCAGTACTTC | CASSYGTAQETQYF
. | 16 | TRBJ2-3 | TRBD2 | TRBV6-1 | TGTGCCAGCAGTGAATATGTAGCGGGGTACACAGATACGCAGTATTTT | CASSEYVAGYTDTQYF
once | 12 | TRBJ2-2 | . | TRBV9 | TGTGCCAGCAGCGTAGTAGCCGGGGAGCTGTTTTTT | CASSVVAGELFF
. | 15 | TRBJ2-1 | TRBD1 | TRBV2 | TGTGCCAGCAGTCTTGACAGGGGGGTATACAATGAGCAGTTCTTC | CASSLDRGVYNEQFF
. | 13 | TRBJ1-2 | . | TRBV5-6 | TGTGCCAGCAGCTTGGGCTTCGAGGGTGGCTACACCTTC | CASSLGFEGGYTF
. | 15 | TRBJ2-3 | TRBD2 | TRBV2 | TGTGCCAGCAGTGGACTAGCGGGGGGGTCAGATACGCAGTATTTT | CASSGLAGGSDTQYF
. | 14 | TRBJ1-1 | . | TRBV6-1 | TGTGCCAGCAGTGATCAGACGGGGAACACTGAAGCTTTCTTT | CASSDQTGNTEAFF
. | 13 | TRBJ1-2 | . | TRBV6-5 | TGTGCCAGCAGTTTGGGACATTTGGATGGCTACACCTTC | CASSLGHLDGYTF
. | 15 | TRBJ1-1 | TRBD1 | TRBV10-2 | TGCGCCAGCAGACCCGGACAGGGGGCTTACACTGAAGCTTTCTTT | CASRPGQGAYTEAFF
. | 15 | TRBJ1-5 | TRBD1 | TRBV5-6 | TGTGCCAGCAGCGAAAAGGGACAGACTTATCAGCCCCAGCATTTT | CASSEKGQTYQPQHF
once | 14 | TRBJ1-5 | . | TRBV28 | TGTGCCAGCAGTTTATTGGCATTGAATCAGCCCCAGCATTTT | CASSLLALNQPQHF
. | 14 | TRBJ2-7 | TRBD1 | TRBV28 | TGTGCCAGCAGTAGACAGGGGGCCCCCTACGAGCAGTACTTC | CASSRQGAPYEQYF
. | 11 | TRBJ2-5 | . | TRBV2 | TGTGCCAGCAGTAAGGAGGGGACCCAGTACTTC | CASSKEGTQYF
. | 13 | TRBJ1-1 | . | TRBV2 | TGTGCCAGCCAGCCCAGGGGGAACACTGAAGCTTTCTTT | CASQPRGNTEAFF
. | 16 | TRBJ2-7 | . | TRBV4-3 | TGCGCCAGCAGCCAAGACTCCTTAGCCCGTAGGAACGAGCAGTACTTC | CASSQDSLARRNEQYF
. | 14 | TRBJ2-3 | . | TRBV18 | TGTGCCAGCTCACCACTAGGGGACTCAGATACGCAGTATTTT | CASSPLGDSDTQYF
. | 15 | TRBJ2-1 | TRBD2 | TRBV7-2 | TGTGCCAGCAGCGGCCAAGGGACTAGTGTCAATGAGCAGTTCTTC | CASSGQGTSVNEQFF
once | 16 | TRBJ2-7 | TRBD1 | TRBV5-1 | TGCGCCAGCAGCTTGGGGGGGACAGGTGGATCCTACGAGCAGTACTTC | CASSLGGTGGSYEQYF
. | 16 | TRBJ1-2 | . | TRBV25-1 | TGTGCCAGCAGCGACCCCCGCGGGCCTGCTAACTATGGCTACACCTTC | CASSDPRGPANYGYTF
. | 14 | TRBJ1-1 | . | TRBV7-9 | TGTGCCAGCAGCTTTGACAGGCTGAACACTGAAGCTTTCTTT | CASSFDRLNTEAFF
. | 15 | TRBJ2-7 | TRBD1 | TRBV6-5 | TGTGCCAGCAGGACCTCCGGGACAGGTAACTACGAGCAGTACTTC | CASRTSGTGNYEQYF
once | 15 | TRBJ1-1 | TRBD1 | TRBV19 | TGTGCCAGTAGTACGTGGACAGGGAGGGGGACTGAAGCTTTCTTT | CASSTWTGRGTEAFF
. | 12 | TRBJ1-2 | . | TRBV5-1 | TGCGCCAGTCACGGGGGGCAAGGTGGCTACACCTTC | CASHGGQGGYTF
. | 15 | TRBJ2-7 | TRBD2 | TRBV9 | TGTGCCAGCAGCGTTCGGAGCGGGGGGAAGTACGAGCAGTACTTC | CASSVRSGGKYEQYF
. | 14 | TRBJ2-7 | TRBD1 | TRBV5-4 | TGTGCCAGCAGGGGACAGGGAAGCTCCTACGAGCAGTACTTC | CASRGQGSSYEQYF